The clone carrying this T cell receptor beta chain was detected once. Its cognate antigen is unknown. Germline CDR1 MNHEY, CDR2 SVGAGI. V lost 2 bases to trimming and J lost 5 bases, with 11 bases between them. The length of the CDR3 is 14 residues. Assay: immunoSEQ multiplex PCR; the TCRdb copy retains only in-frame clones and omits some. The sample records tens of thousands of clones, about 81% being singletons. This specimen comes from a study of memory CD4+ T cells and cytomegalovirus serostatus. Study background: This sample comes from healthy Belgian adults, fewer than 10 CMV seropositive, about 23 seronegative.

General observations from the study: Each of some 67 CMV-associated TCRbeta sequences occurred in one to five individuals. The CMV-associated TCR signature appears largely within the CD4+ memory repertoire. A US-trained random forest predicted CMV serostatus with median AUC 0.91.

The sort gate was single viable CD3+CD4+CD8-CD45RO+ cells for memory CD4+ T cells. The gene calls are TRBV6-5 and TRBJ2-3, with D possibly matching TRBD1 (6 bases). This TCR was sampled from an adult in good health and CMV-seronegative. Sequenced input: memory CD4+ T cells from blood. CDR3 loop: CASSYGRGGDTQYF. The CDR3 DNA follows: TGTGCCAGCAGTTACGGAAGAGGGGGAGATACGCAGTATTTT.